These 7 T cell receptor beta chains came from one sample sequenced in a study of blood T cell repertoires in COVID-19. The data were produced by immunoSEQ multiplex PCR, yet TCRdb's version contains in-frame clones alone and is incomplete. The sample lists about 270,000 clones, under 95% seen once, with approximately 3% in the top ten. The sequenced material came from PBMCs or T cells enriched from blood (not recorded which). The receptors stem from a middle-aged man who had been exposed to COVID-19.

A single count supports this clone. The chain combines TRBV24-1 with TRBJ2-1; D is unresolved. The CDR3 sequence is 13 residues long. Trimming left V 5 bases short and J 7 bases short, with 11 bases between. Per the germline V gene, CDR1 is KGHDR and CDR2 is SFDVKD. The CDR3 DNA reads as TGTGCCACCAGTGTAGCAGAACGGAATGAGCAGTTCTTC. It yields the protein CATSVAERNEQFF.

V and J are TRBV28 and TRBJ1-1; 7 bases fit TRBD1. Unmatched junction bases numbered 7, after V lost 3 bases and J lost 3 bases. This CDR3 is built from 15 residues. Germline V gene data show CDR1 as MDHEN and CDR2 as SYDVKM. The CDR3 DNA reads TGTGCCAGCAGTTTGTCCCCTACAGGGGACACTGAAGCTTTCTTT. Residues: CASSLSPTGDTEAFF.

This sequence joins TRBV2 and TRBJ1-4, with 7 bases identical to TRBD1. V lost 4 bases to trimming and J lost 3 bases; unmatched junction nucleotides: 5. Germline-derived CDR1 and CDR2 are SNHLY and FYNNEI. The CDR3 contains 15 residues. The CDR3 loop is CASSGGTGANEKLFF. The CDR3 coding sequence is TGTGCCAGCAGTGGCGGAACAGGGGCTAATGAAAAACTGTTTTTT.

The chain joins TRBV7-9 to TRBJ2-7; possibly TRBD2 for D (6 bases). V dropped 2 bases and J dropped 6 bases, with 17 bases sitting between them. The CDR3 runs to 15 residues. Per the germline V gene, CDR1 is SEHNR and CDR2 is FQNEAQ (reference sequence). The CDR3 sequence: CASSLMAGSPGEQYF. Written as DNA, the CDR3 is TGTGCCAGCAGCTTAATGGCCGGGAGTCCAGGCGAGCAGTACTTC.

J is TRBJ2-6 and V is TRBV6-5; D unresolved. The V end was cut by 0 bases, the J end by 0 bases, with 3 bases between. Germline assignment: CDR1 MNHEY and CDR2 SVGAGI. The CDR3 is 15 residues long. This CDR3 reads CASSYSASGANVLTF. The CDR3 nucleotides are TGTGCCAGCAGTTACTCGGCCTCTGGGGCCAACGTCCTGACTTTC.

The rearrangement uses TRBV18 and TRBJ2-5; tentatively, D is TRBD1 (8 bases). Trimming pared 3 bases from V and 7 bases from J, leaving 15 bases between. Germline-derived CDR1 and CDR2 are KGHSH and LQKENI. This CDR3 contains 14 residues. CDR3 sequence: CASSPTTGEGTQYF. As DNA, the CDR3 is TGTGCCAGCTCACCGACGACAGGGGAGGGGACCCAGTACTTC.

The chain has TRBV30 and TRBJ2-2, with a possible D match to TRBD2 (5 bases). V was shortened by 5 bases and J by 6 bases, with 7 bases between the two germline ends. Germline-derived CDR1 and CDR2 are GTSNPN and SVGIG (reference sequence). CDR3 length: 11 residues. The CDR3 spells CAWAGAGELFF. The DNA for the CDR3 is TGTGCCTGGGCCGGGGCCGGGGAGCTGTTTTTT. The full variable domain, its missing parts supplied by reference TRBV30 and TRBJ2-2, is SQTIHQWPATLVQPVGSPLSLECTVEGTSNPNLYWYRQAAGRGLQLLFYSVGIGQISSEVPQNLSASRPQDRQFILSSKKLLLSDSGFYLCAWAGAGELFFGEGSRLTVL.